This entry lists 10 T cell receptor beta chains sequenced from one sample in a study of blood T cell repertoires in COVID-19. Sequencing was performed with immunoSEQ multiplex PCR; in TCRdb, only in-frame clones are kept and a portion is missing. Of some 390,000 clones listed, roughly 86% are singletons. The source material was peripheral blood. The source of these receptors is a woman aged 55 to 70 with COVID-19, enrolled during active disease.

This clone was counted between two and nine times. The chain links TRBV28 to TRBJ1-1, with 7 bases fitting TRBD1. Looked up from germline, CDR1 is MDHEN and CDR2 is SYDVKM. CDR3 length: 14 residues. With V trimmed by 7 bases and J by 5 bases, 10 bases remained unmatched. CDR3 in DNA: TGTGCCAGCATTAAACCCAGGGGGTCAACTGAAGCTTTCTTT. Its protein is CASIKPRGSTEAFF.

The V and J genes are TRBV5-5 and TRBJ2-1; the match to TRBD1 covers 7 bases. J was trimmed by 0 bases and V by 4 bases; bases with no gene match: 4. The CDR3 length is 15 residues. Germline V CDR1 and CDR2: SGHKS, YYEKEE (reference sequence). The CDR3 nucleotides read TGTGCCAGCAGCCCAGGGGGTAGCTCCTACAATGAGCAGTTCTTC. Translation gives CASSPGGSSYNEQFF.

The CDR3 is CASTPGGGQYNEQFF. The DNA of the CDR3 is TGCGCCAGCACACCCGGGGGGGGACAATATAATGAGCAGTTCTTC. This chain links TRBV5-1 with TRBJ2-1; 8 bases line up with TRBD2. Germline V gives CDR1 SGHRS, CDR2 YFSETQ. The CDR3 has 15 amino acids. J gave up 7 bases and V 6 bases, and 12 bases lay outside the gene matches.

The chain is built from TRBV5-1 and TRBJ2-1; 8 bases agree with TRBD1. Germline V gene data show CDR1 as SGHRS and CDR2 as YFSETQ. The CDR3 has 15 residues. With 0 bases clipped from V and 7 bases from J, the junction kept 6 bases outside the gene matches. Here the CDR3 reads CASSLGQGRMNEQFF. The DNA of the CDR3 is TGCGCCAGCAGCTTGGGACAGGGGAGGATGAATGAGCAGTTCTTC.

The chain has TRBV18 and TRBJ1-1; a weak D match, TRBD1 (5 bases). There are 13 residues in the CDR3. CDR1 KGHSH and CDR2 LQKENI come from the germline V gene. V was cut by 5 bases and J by 7 bases, with 14 bases left in between. In nucleotides, the CDR3 is TGTGCCAGCTCATTGAAGGATAGGGGTGAAGCTTTCTTT. Translated, it gives CASSLKDRGEAFF.

The chain combines TRBV7-9 with TRBJ1-2; D not certain. This CDR3 has 12 residues. V gave up 5 bases and J gave up 8 bases, with 12 bases separating them. Germline-derived CDR1 and CDR2 are SEHNR and FQNEAQ (reference sequence). This chain's CDR3 is CASSPSLGGYTF. In nucleotides, the CDR3 is TGTGCCAGCAGCCCCAGCCTGGGCGGCTACACCTTC.

The chain uses TRBV30 and TRBJ1-2, with TRBD1 matching 7 bases. Per germline, CDR1 GTSNPN and CDR2 SVGIG (reference sequence). This CDR3 has 12 residues. V shed 8 bases, J shed 7 bases, and the junction held 10 bases outside the gene matches. The CDR3 sequence is CAGDRDEVGYTF. CDR3 in DNA: TGTGCCGGAGACAGGGATGAGGTTGGCTACACCTTC.

This clone was counted once. The V call is TRBV10-3, the J call TRBJ2-3; no reliable D call. Germline V gene data show CDR1 as ENHRY and CDR2 as SYGVKD. The CDR3 has 12 residues. V dropped 4 bases and J dropped 3 bases, with 5 bases sitting between them. The CDR3 DNA reads as TGTGCCATCAGTGCCAGAACAGATACGCAGTATTTT. This sequence encodes CAISARTDTQYF.

The rearrangement links TRBV6-5 to TRBJ1-1; tentative D call: TRBD1 (6 bases). Germline CDR1 is MNHEY and CDR2 is SVGAGI. V lost 6 bases and J lost 5, with 13 bases in between. CDR3 length: 13 residues. DNA of the CDR3: TGTGCCAGCAGGACAGGTTCATTTACTGAAGCTTTCTTT. This translates into CASRTGSFTEAFF.

The chain employs TRBV15 and TRBJ2-7; D is uncertain. Trimming stripped 0 bases from V and 2 bases from J, with 5 bases between. This CDR3 spans 13 amino acids. Germline assignment: CDR1 LNHNV and CDR2 YYDKDF (reference sequence). As DNA, the CDR3 is TGTGCCACCAGCAGAGACCCGGCCTACGAGCAGTACTTC. Translating gives CATSRDPAYEQYF. Full variable domain (missing parts from reference TRBV15 and TRBJ2-7): DAMVIQNPRYQVTQFGKPVTLSCSQTLNHNVMYWYQQKSSQAPKLLFHYYDKDFNNEADTPDNFQSRRPNTSFCFLDIRSPGLGDTAMYLCATSRDPAYEQYFGPGTRLTVT.